Below, 27 T cell receptor beta chains from the same sample are listed, as sequenced in a study of blood T cells in healthy people across ages. Alongside a J-beta primer mix, a sample-barcoded 5' primer served in a second PCR lasting about 7 to 11 cycles. TCRdb recomputed calls from the 5' RACE reads with MiXCR, one row per CDR3 protein. Of more than 800,000 distinct CDR3 sequences listed, 40% to 50% were seen once; the top ten hold approximately 17%. The material sequenced was blood. Receptors originate from an older woman in good health.

This clonotype turned up a few times. V gene TRBV15 combines with J gene TRBJ2-1, with TRBD1 identical over 7 bases. CDR1 and CDR2 (germline): LNHNV, YYDKDF (reference sequence). V shed 6 bases, J shed 4 bases, and the junction held 6 bases outside the gene matches. This CDR3 spans 14 amino acids. CDR3 bases: TGTGCCACCAGTGAGGACAGGCTTTACAATGAGCAGTTCTTC. Protein product: CATSEDRLYNEQFF.

The chain combines TRBV4-1 with TRBJ2-4; 16 nucleotides line up with TRBD2. CDR3 length: 19 residues. V shed 4 bases and J 0 bases; nucleotides not matched to a gene: 6. From germline, CDR1 is MGHRA and CDR2 YSYEKL. CDR3 loop: CASSPGTSGREAAKNIQYF. In DNA, the CDR3 is TGCGCCAGCAGCCCCGGGACTAGCGGGAGGGAAGCAGCCAAAAACATTCAGTACTTC.

The chain links TRBV20-1 to TRBJ2-4, with TRBD2 matching 10 bases. The germline CDR1 and CDR2 sequences are DFQATT and SNEGSKA (reference sequence). The CDR3 has 15 residues. V lost 0 bases, J lost 8 bases, and 7 bases stayed unmatched. CDR3 nucleotide sequence: TGCAGTGCTAGAGAGGCTAGCGGGAGTGGGTACATTCAGTACTTC. Translated, it gives CSAREASGSGYIQYF.

The J gene is TRBJ2-1, the V gene TRBV11-1; a possible D gene is TRBD1 (5 bases). The better agreement between TRBJ2-7 and the DNA end casts doubt on the J call. Germline V gives CDR1 SGHAT, CDR2 FQDESV (reference sequence). The CDR3 loop spans 15 amino acids. CDR3 sequence reads: CASSLDTQVKNEQYF. CDR3 coding DNA: TGTGCCAGCAGCCTAGACACACAGGTGAAGAATGAGCAGTACTTC.

This chain connects TRBV15 to TRBJ1-2; tentatively, D is TRBD1 (5 bases). Germline V gives CDR1 LNHNV, CDR2 YYDKDF (reference sequence). V gave up 0 bases and J gave up 4 bases, with 12 bases separating them. There are 15 residues in the CDR3. As DNA, the CDR3 is TGTGCCACCAGCAGAGAGGTAGGGGCCGGCTATGGCTACACCTTC. Amino acid sequence: CATSREVGAGYGYTF.

V is TRBV5-1 and J is TRBJ1-2; the D gene is possibly TRBD1 (6 bases). This CDR3 is 12 amino acids long. V was clipped by 5 bases and J by 6 bases, with 11 bases between them. Germline CDR1 and CDR2: SGHRS and YFSETQ. The CDR3 protein is CASRRPGDGYTF. CDR3 DNA sequence: TGCGCCAGCAGACGACCAGGGGATGGCTACACCTTC.

Note on this clonotype: A read error may produce the germline difference seen at one junction end. The chain is built from TRBV3-1 and TRBJ1-2; TRBD1 might be the D (6 bases). Germline values: CDR1 LGHDT, CDR2 YNNKEL (reference sequence). The CDR3 length is 18 residues. This CDR3 is CASSQDVTGYPSNYGYTF. The CDR3 DNA sequence: TGTGCCAGCAGCCAAGATGTAACAGGGTACCCCTCTAACTACGGCTACACCTTC.

This clonotype was seen a handful of times. The CDR3 region has the DNA TGTGCCAGCAGCTCCCCTGGGTCTGGGTCAAACATTCAGTACTTC. This gives the protein CASSSPGSGSNIQYF. The V gene is TRBV7-2, the J gene TRBJ2-4; D gene unclear. Germline-derived CDR1 and CDR2 are SGHTA and FQGNSA. V was pared by 4 bases and J by 6 bases, with 16 bases between. The CDR3 is made up of 15 amino acids.

This clonotype has just a few counts. The chain couples TRBV14 to TRBJ1-6; D is uncertain. Germline values: CDR1 SGHDN, CDR2 FVKESK. The CDR3 loop spans 12 amino acids. Trimming cost V 1 base and J 13 bases, with 8 bases left between them. CDR3 in amino acids: CASSQARVPLHF. As DNA, the CDR3 is TGTGCCAGCAGCCAAGCAAGGGTTCCCCTCCACTTT.

The genes are TRBV9 and TRBJ2-1, with D tentatively TRBD1 or TRBD2 (5 bases each). CDR3 length equals 15 residues. V was pared by 0 bases and J by 4 bases, with 11 bases between. Germline loops: CDR1 SGDLS, CDR2 YYNGEE. The CDR3, as DNA: TGTGCCAGCAGCGTAGAGGGGACGGCTTACAATGAGCAGTTCTTC. Amino acids: CASSVEGTAYNEQFF.

The genes are TRBV4-1 and TRBJ2-3; 8 nucleotides match TRBD1. This CDR3 is 15 amino acids long. V lost 3 bases and J lost 6; bases outside the gene matches: 8. Germline V CDR1 and CDR2: MGHRA, YSYEKL. CDR3 in DNA: TGCGCCAGCAGCCATCACGGGACAGGTAGCGATACGCAGTATTTT. Protein sequence: CASSHHGTGSDTQYF.

The chain joins TRBV3-1 to TRBJ2-2; 7 bases fit TRBD1. J gave up 1 base and V 4 bases, and 3 bases lay outside the gene matches. The CDR3 extends over 15 amino acids. The germline gives CDR1 LGHDT, CDR2 YNNKEL (reference sequence). CDR3: CASSLGTVNTGELFF. The CDR3, as DNA: TGTGCCAGCAGCCTCGGGACAGTGAACACCGGGGAGCTGTTTTTT.

The chain uses TRBV7-2 and TRBJ2-7; TRBD2 matches at 8 bases. The CDR3 length is 17 residues. V shed 5 bases, J shed 1 base, and the junction held 13 bases outside the gene matches. Germline CDR1 and CDR2: SGHTA and FQGNSA. CDR3 coding DNA: TGTGCCAGCAGCCGACCGGGACTAGTGGGTCCATCCTACGAGCAGTACTTC. Translation: CASSRPGLVGPSYEQYF.

The chain has TRBV6-1 and TRBJ2-1; TRBD1 or TRBD2 may be the D gene (5 bases each). The CDR3 is made up of 13 amino acids. The V gene's germline CDR1 is MNHNS and CDR2 SASEGT. The V and J ends lost 7 bases and 7 bases respectively, with 14 bases between them. The CDR3 bases are TGTGCCAGCACCGACGGGACGGTTAATGAGCAGTTCTTC. Its protein product is CASTDGTVNEQFF.

J is TRBJ2-3 and V is TRBV15, with D hard to call. The V end was cut by 1 base, the J end by 11 bases, with 10 bases between. Germline loops: CDR1 LNHNV, CDR2 YYDKDF (reference sequence). The CDR3 consists of 12 residues. Here the CDR3 reads CATSRGEVGQYF. The CDR3 nucleotides read TGTGCCACCAGCAGAGGGGAAGTGGGGCAGTATTTT.

The CDR3, as DNA: TGTGCCAGCAGCGTAGTCGGTAGCGGGAGCACAGATACGCAGTATTTT. Amino acids: CASSVVGSGSTDTQYF. This chain uses TRBV9 with TRBJ2-3; TRBD2 aligns across 7 bases. This CDR3 has 16 amino acids. Germline CDR1 reads SGDLS; CDR2 reads YYNGEE. V shed 0 bases, J shed 0 bases, and the junction held 4 bases outside the gene matches.

This chain links TRBV20-1 with TRBJ2-7; D call uncertain. V was cut by 5 bases and J by 3 bases, with 11 bases left in between. CDR1 DFQATT and CDR2 SNEGSKA come from the germline V gene (reference sequence). The CDR3 has 12 residues. CDR3 amino acids: CSAHDADYEQYF. The CDR3 bases are TGCAGTGCTCACGATGCGGACTACGAGCAGTACTTC.

V gene TRBV2 combines with J gene TRBJ1-2; D is perhaps TRBD1 (5 bases). Germline V gene data show CDR1 as SNHLY and CDR2 as FYNNEI. The CDR3 extends over 12 amino acids. Trimming cost V 8 bases and J 1 base, with 8 bases left between them. CDR3 region: CASHRFNYGYTF. The CDR3 DNA follows: TGTGCCAGCCACAGGTTTAACTATGGCTACACCTTC.

The V and J genes are TRBV12-5 and TRBJ2-3, with D possibly TRBD2 on 6 matching bases. This CDR3 spans 14 amino acids. V was pared by 1 base and J by 4 bases, with 9 bases between. CDR1 and CDR2 (germline): LGHNT, FRNRAP. The DNA for the CDR3 is TGTGCTAGTGGTTTGGGCCCGGGAGCAGATACGCAGTATTTT. The encoded protein is CASGLGPGADTQYF.

The V call is TRBV27, the J call TRBJ1-6; D gene unclear. Germline values: CDR1 MNHEY, CDR2 SMNVEV (reference sequence). The CDR3 length is 13 residues. V was shortened by 6 bases and J by 7 bases, with 10 bases between the two germline ends. CDR3 sequence: CASRPLVNSPLHF. CDR3 in DNA: TGTGCCAGCAGACCCTTGGTAAATTCACCCCTCCACTTT.

The V and J genes are TRBV6-6 and TRBJ2-3, with 10 positions matching TRBD2. The CDR3 is 16 residues long. Germline V CDR1 and CDR2: MNHNY, SVGAGI (reference sequence). The V gene end was trimmed by 5 bases and the J gene end by 1 base; junction bases not matched to a gene: 6. The chain's CDR3 is CASSNTAGGGTDTQYF. CDR3 DNA: TGTGCCAGCAGTAACACAGCGGGAGGGGGCACAGATACGCAGTATTTT.

This clonotype has a handful of counts. The V call is TRBV27, the J call TRBJ1-4; D gene unclear. The ends were cut back, 7 bases at V and 8 bases at J, with 17 bases in the middle. Germline V gives CDR1 MNHEY, CDR2 SMNVEV (reference sequence). The CDR3 has 14 residues. CDR3 protein: CASKEMGLEEKLFF. DNA of the CDR3: TGTGCCAGCAAAGAAATGGGGTTGGAAGAAAAACTGTTTTTT.

The V and J genes are TRBV9 and TRBJ2-5; perhaps D is TRBD1 or TRBD2 (6 bases each). Germline CDR1 is SGDLS and CDR2 is YYNGEE. Trimming took off 0 bases at V and 11 bases at J, with 17 bases between the two ends. The CDR3 covers 14 residues. DNA of the CDR3: TGTGCCAGCAGCGTAGCTGGGGGGCGCGATGAGCAGTACTTC. Amino acid sequence: CASSVAGGRDEQYF.

This clonotype was recorded a few times. The CDR3 nucleotides read TGTGCCAGCAGGGAAATCGCAAATTCACCCCTCCACTTT. Its translation: CASREIANSPLHF. The genes are TRBV14 and TRBJ1-6; the D is unclear. The V and J ends lost 6 bases and 7 bases respectively, with 10 bases between them. The CDR3 loop spans 13 amino acids. Per the germline V gene, CDR1 is SGHDN and CDR2 is FVKESK.

The V gene is TRBV20-1, the J gene TRBJ2-1; D not certain. Germline V gene sequence: CDR1 DFQATT, CDR2 SNEGSKA (reference sequence). Trimming removed 3 bases from V and 0 bases from J, with 9 bases in between. The CDR3 length is 14 residues. CDR3 DNA sequence: TGCAGTGCTAGTTTCGGCGGCTCCTACAATGAGCAGTTCTTC. Encoded protein: CSASFGGSYNEQFF.

Details on this clonotype: One junction end disagrees with the germline gene, perhaps due to a read error. The rearrangement joins TRBV7-7 to TRBJ2-6, with D perhaps matching TRBD2 (5 bases). The CDR3 spans 19 residues. Germline assignment: CDR1 SSHAT and CDR2 FNYEAQ (reference sequence). The CDR3 bases are TGTGCCAACAGCCCCCGGTTCGGGAAATCCCTCTCTGGGGCCAACGTCCTGACTTTC. Residues: CANSPRFGKSLSGANVLTF.

V gene TRBV15 combines with J gene TRBJ1-5; D call uncertain. The germline CDR1 and CDR2 sequences are LNHNV and YYDKDF (reference sequence). CDR3 length equals 17 residues. Between the trimmed V and J ends, which lost 1 base and 4 bases, there was a span of 17 bases. The CDR3 region is CATSRGIQRTVNQPQHF. CDR3 DNA: TGTGCCACCAGCAGAGGCATACAGAGGACGGTGAATCAGCCCCAGCATTTT. The complete variable domain, with remaining parts taken from reference TRBV15 and TRBJ1-5, reads DAMVIQNPRYQVTQFGKPVTLSCSQTLNHNVMYWYQQKSSQAPKLLFHYYDKDFNNEADTPDNFQSRRPNTSFCFLDIRSPGLGDTAMYLCATSRGIQRTVNQPQHFGDGTRLSIL.